This T cell receptor (beta chain) was sequenced for a study of blood T cell repertoires in COVID-19. Study information: The samples span acute and convalescent COVID-19 from the United States, Italy and Spain.

The trim removed 8 bases at V and 5 bases at J, leaving 0 bases unmatched. This CDR3 spans 11 amino acids. CDR1 is PRHDT, CDR2 FYEKMQ, per germline (reference sequence). In its sample, this clone was seen once. Method: immunoSEQ multiplex PCR; TCRdb's copy keeps in-frame clones and lacks some. The data show approximately 220,000 clones, with roughly 85% seen just once and around 4% held by the top ten. The genes are TRBV13 and TRBJ2-7, with 10 nucleotides matching TRBD2. The sequencing sample was made of PBMCs or T cells enriched from blood (not recorded which). This TCR derives from a woman aged 40 to 49 with acute COVID-19. Written as DNA, the CDR3 is TGTGCCAGCGGACTAGCGGACGAGCAGTACTTC. This sequence encodes CASGLADEQYF.